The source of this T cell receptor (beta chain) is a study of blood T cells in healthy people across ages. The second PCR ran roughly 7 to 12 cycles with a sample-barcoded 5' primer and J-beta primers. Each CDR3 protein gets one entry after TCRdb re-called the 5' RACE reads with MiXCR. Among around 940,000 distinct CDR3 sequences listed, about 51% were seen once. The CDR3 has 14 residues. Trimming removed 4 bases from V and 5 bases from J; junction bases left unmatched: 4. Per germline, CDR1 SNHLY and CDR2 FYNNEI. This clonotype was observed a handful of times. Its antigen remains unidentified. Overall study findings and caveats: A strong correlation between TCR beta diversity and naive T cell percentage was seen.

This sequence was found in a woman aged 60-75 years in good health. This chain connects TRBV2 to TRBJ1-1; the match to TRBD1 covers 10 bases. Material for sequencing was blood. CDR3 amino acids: CASSVDRGRTEAFF. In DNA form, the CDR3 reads TGTGCCAGCAGTGTAGACAGGGGGCGGACTGAAGCTTTCTTT.